The present T cell receptor beta chain was sequenced within a study of CD8 T cells in ankylosing spondylitis. J was trimmed by 7 bases and V by 4 bases; bases with no gene match: 9. CDR3 length: 14 residues. CDR1 and CDR2 (germline): SGHRS, YFSETQ. Library preparation for TCR beta used quantitative 5'-RACE with molecular barcodes. MiXCR, applied by TCRdb to the 5' RACE reads, yields one record per CDR3 protein. This table has around 150,000 distinct CDR3 sequences, approximately 10% appearing once. This clonotype was found many times. Its antigen is as yet unknown. Overall study findings and caveats: There were earlier reports of some motif variants in reactive arthritis synovial fluid and blood.

The sample comprised blood, either unsorted or a sorted T cell fraction (not recorded which). The chain combines TRBV5-1 with TRBJ2-3; the match to TRBD1 covers 7 bases. The TCR originated in a female donor with ankylosing spondylitis or in good health (not recorded which). The CDR3 bases are TGCGCCAGCAGCGCCGGGACAGCAGTCCATACGCAGTATTTT. It is translated as CASSAGTAVHTQYF.